The 8 T cell receptor beta chains reported below all come from one sample, sequenced in a study of human T cells and chemical hapten exposure. The template was total RNA from unfractionated whole blood. One entry per CDR3 protein results from TCRdb running MiXCR on the 5' RACE reads. The sample shows 110,000 or so distinct CDR3 sequences, around a fifth of them seen only once. These receptors were obtained from a human donor in good health.

The chain employs TRBV9 and TRBJ1-3; a weak D match, TRBD1 (5 bases). V was cut by 4 bases and J by 0 bases, with 11 bases left in between. Germline CDR1 SGDLS, CDR2 YYNGEE. The CDR3 extends over 15 amino acids. CDR3 DNA: TGTGCCAGCAGCCCCAGTGGGGGCTCTGGAAACACCATATATTTT. Its protein is CASSPSGGSGNTIYF.

This clonotype was observed many times. The chain employs TRBV5-1 and TRBJ2-7, with 10 bases matching TRBD2. Losses at the gene ends were 0 bases for V and 5 bases for J; bases not matched to a gene: 5. This CDR3 comprises 15 residues. Germline V gene lookup returns CDR1 SGHRS and CDR2 YFSETQ. The CDR3 is CASSLGRTSGHEQYF. In DNA, the CDR3 is TGCGCCAGCAGCTTGGGGCGGACTAGCGGCCACGAGCAGTACTTC.

The CDR3 nucleotides read TGTGCCAGCAGGACTCAGGGGGCTGGGGCCAACGTCCTGACTTTC. Translation gives CASRTQGAGANVLTF. This sequence joins TRBV28 and TRBJ2-6; TRBD1 matches 7 bases. In germline, CDR1 is MDHEN, CDR2 SYDVKM. The CDR3 spans 15 residues. The V gene end was trimmed by 6 bases and the J gene end by 2 bases; junction bases not matched to a gene: 4. Full variable domain (missing parts from reference TRBV28 and TRBJ2-6): DVKVTQSSRYLVKRTGEKVFLECVQDMDHENMFWYRQDPGLGLRLIYFSYDVKMKEKGDIPEGYSVSREKKERFSLILESASTNQTSMYLCASRTQGAGANVLTFGAGSRLTVL.

The gene calls are TRBV5-1 and TRBJ2-7, with 8 bases matching TRBD1. The CDR3 is 19 residues long. Looked up from germline, CDR1 is SGHRS and CDR2 is YFSETQ. Trimming cost V 3 bases and J 5 bases; bases outside gene matches: 22. The CDR3 DNA reads as TGCGCCAGCAGCTCCCGGACAGGGCTTCCGCCCCTGTATGAGGACGAGCAGTACTTC. Residues: CASSSRTGLPPLYEDEQYF.

The V and J genes are TRBV6-5 and TRBJ1-4; tentative D call: TRBD1 (5 bases). CDR3 length: 15 residues. The germline V gene has CDR1 MNHEY and CDR2 SVGAGI. Trimming cost V 2 bases and J 4 bases, with 11 bases left between them. The CDR3 region is CASSYSPGDNEKLFF. Written as DNA, the CDR3 is TGTGCCAGCAGTTACAGTCCGGGGGATAATGAAAAACTGTTTTTT.

The chain has TRBV6-5 and TRBJ2-2; D may be TRBD1 (5 bases). The V end was cut by 5 bases, the J end by 2 bases, with 15 bases between. The CDR3 consists of 16 residues. Germline CDR1 MNHEY, CDR2 SVGAGI. Here the CDR3 DNA reads TGTGCCAGCAGTAGCCGGACAAGGGGAAACACCGGGGAGCTGTTTTTT. Amino acid sequence: CASSSRTRGNTGELFF.

This chain uses TRBV9 with TRBJ2-7; D is perhaps TRBD2 (6 bases). Germline-derived CDR1 and CDR2 are SGDLS and YYNGEE. The CDR3 loop spans 16 amino acids. Trimming removed 4 bases at V and 3 bases at J, with 20 bases between. The chain's CDR3 is CASSSRQISGRYEQYF. The DNA for the CDR3 is TGTGCCAGCAGCTCACGTCAGATTAGCGGTCGCTACGAGCAGTACTTC.

This clonotype showed up just a few times. The rearrangement uses TRBV29-1 and TRBJ2-7, with 7 bases matching TRBD1. CDR1 is SQVTM and CDR2 is ANQGSEA in the germline V gene. Trimming removed 6 bases from V and 6 bases from J; junction bases left unmatched: 11. This CDR3 contains 13 residues. The CDR3 DNA reads TGCAGCGTCGCAAGACGACAGGGCGGCGAGCAGTACTTC. Translated: CSVARRQGGEQYF.